These T cell receptor beta chains were read from a single sample in a study of T-cell memory formation after mild COVID-19. Each CDR3 protein gets one entry after TCRdb re-called the 5' RACE reads with MiXCR. This table holds some 600,000 distinct CDR3 sequences, around 16% found once. The sequencing sample was made of PBMCs or a T cell subset sorted from them (not recorded which). Source of these receptors: an adult woman who had mild COVID-19 (a few samples of this study predate the infection). Cell type and time point are not known. CDR3s include the opening cysteine and the closing phenylalanine or tryptophan. A D gene is named only where the DNA matches it firmly. Clone size is given for some rows only: seen once, a few or many times, or a class if the clone is expanded.

j_call clone_size v_call d_call cdr3_nt cdr3_aa
TRBJ2-2 NA TRBV7-9 NA TGTGCCAGCAGATCCTCTCCCAGGGACAAGCCAAGGAACACCGGGGAGCTGTTTTTT CASRSSPRDKPRNTGELFF
TRBJ1-6 few TRBV14 TRBD1 TGTGCCAGCAGCCAAGATGCGTTACAGGGGGTTTGGGAAGATTCACCCCTCCACTTT CASSQDALQGVWEDSPLHF
TRBJ1-3 few TRBV5-1 NA TGCGCCAGCAGCTTGGATGGCCGGGACTCTGGAAACACCATATATTTT CASSLDGRDSGNTIYF
TRBJ2-5 many TRBV24-1 NA TGTGCCACCAGTGTGACGGAAGAGACCCAGTACTTC CATSVTEETQYF
TRBJ2-7 few TRBV10-1 NA TGCGCCAGCAGTCGACAGGCCTACTCCTACGAGCAGTACTTC CASSRQAYSYEQYF
TRBJ1-2 few TRBV12-3/TRBV12-4 NA TGTGCCAGCAGTTTATCGGGAAGATCTAACTATGGCTACACCTTC CASSLSGRSNYGYTF
TRBJ2-1 few TRBV20-1 TRBD2 TGCAGTGCTCGTCTAGCGGGAGGGGCACTGGATGAGCAGTTCTTC CSARLAGGALDEQFF
TRBJ2-2 NA TRBV29-1 TRBD2 TGCAGCGGGGAACTAGCGGGAAACACCGGGGAGCTGTTTTTT CSGELAGNTGELFF
TRBJ2-7 few TRBV4-3 NA TGCGCCAGCAGCCAAGGCAGTGACGGATACGAGCAGTACTTC CASSQGSDGYEQYF
TRBJ2-1 few TRBV7-8 NA TGTGCCAGCAGCTTCATTGTTCATGAGCAGTTCTTC CASSFIVHEQFF